The 27 T cell receptor beta chains listed next were all sequenced from one sample in a study of T cell responses to AZD1222 COVID-19 vaccine. The assay was immunoSEQ multiplex PCR, and TCRdb's table has in-frame clones only and misses some. This sample has roughly 99,000 clones; 87% occur once, and the top ten carry 3.5% to 4.5%. Sequencing was performed on peripheral blood, taken on day 0 of AZD1222 vaccination. These receptors came from an adult in good health.

The chain combines TRBV18 with TRBJ1-2; D ambiguous. Germline V gene sequence: CDR1 KGHSH, CDR2 LQKENI. Trimming stripped 5 bases from V and 8 bases from J, with 21 bases between. The CDR3 is 15 amino acids. The CDR3 coding sequence is TGTGCCAGCTCAGATGGACCTCTTCCCTCGGAAGGCTACACCTTC. Translation gives CASSDGPLPSEGYTF.

This chain links TRBV10-1 with TRBJ2-2; 7 bases line up with TRBD1. CDR3 length: 16 residues. The J segment lost 2 bases and the V segment lost 8 bases, leaving 11 bases of the junction unmatched. CDR1 WNHNN and CDR2 SYGVQD come from the germline V gene (reference sequence). CDR3 protein: CASWSPGTANTGELFF. The CDR3 bases are TGCGCCAGCTGGAGCCCCGGGACAGCAAACACCGGGGAGCTGTTTTTT.

J is TRBJ1-5 and V is TRBV30; tentatively, D is TRBD1 (6 bases). V was pared by 2 bases and J by 4 bases, with 18 bases between. The CDR3 is made up of 16 amino acids. The germline V gene has CDR1 GTSNPN and CDR2 SVGIG (reference sequence). The CDR3 sequence: CAWSPGALLANQPQHF. As DNA, the CDR3 is TGTGCCTGGAGTCCAGGGGCTTTGTTAGCAAATCAGCCCCAGCATTTT.

This clone showed up just once. The chain employs TRBV19 and TRBJ1-2; 10 positions agree with TRBD1. CDR3 size: 17 residues. Germline assignment: CDR1 LNHDA and CDR2 SQIVND (reference sequence). Trimming at V came to 5 bases and at J to 7 bases, leaving 16 bases not matched to a gene. The CDR3 is CASSPDRDRGQKFGYTF. CDR3 DNA: TGTGCCAGTAGTCCCGACCGGGACAGGGGACAAAAGTTTGGCTACACCTTC.

The gene calls are TRBV5-1 and TRBJ1-1; D is undetermined. Trimming took off 0 bases at V and 4 bases at J, with 10 bases between the two ends. Germline CDR1 SGHRS, CDR2 YFSETQ. This CDR3 is built from 14 residues. The DNA for the CDR3 is TGCGCCAGCAGCTTGGAACGAGGGAGCACTGAAGCTTTCTTT. Residues: CASSLERGSTEAFF.

The rearrangement links TRBV5-6 to TRBJ1-2, with a possible D match to TRBD1 (5 bases). The CDR3 sequence is 16 residues long. Trimming took 1 base from V and 0 from J, leaving 13 bases between them. The germline gives CDR1 SGHDT, CDR2 YYEEEE. The CDR3 sequence: CASSLFREGSNYGYTF. The CDR3 nucleotides are TGTGCCAGCAGCTTGTTCAGGGAGGGGTCTAACTATGGCTACACCTTC.

The V gene is TRBV29-1, the J gene TRBJ1-4, with 7 bases that match TRBD1. Germline CDR1 and CDR2: SQVTM and ANQGSEA. Losses at the gene ends were 6 bases for V and 7 bases for J; bases not matched to a gene: 8. The CDR3 is made up of 13 amino acids. In DNA, the CDR3 is TGCAGCGTGGGTAGGGGGCCTGTTGAAAAACTGTTTTTT. This encodes CSVGRGPVEKLFF.

This sequence joins TRBV12-3 or TRBV12-4 and TRBJ2-3; D might be TRBD1 (6 bases). The CDR3 is 13 amino acids. V lost 6 bases to trimming and J lost 6 bases, with 13 bases between them. The CDR3 sequence: CASRHLGADTQYF. The CDR3 DNA reads TGTGCCAGCAGACACTTGGGGGCCGATACGCAGTATTTT.

CDR3 in amino acids: CASSRVLTNTEAFF. CDR3 bases: TGTGCCAGTAGCCGGGTACTTACTAACACTGAAGCTTTCTTT. The chain is built from TRBV19 and TRBJ1-1; no definite D call. V was pared by 6 bases and J by 2 bases, with 13 bases between. This CDR3 is 14 amino acids long. In germline, CDR1 is LNHDA, CDR2 SQIVND (reference sequence). Full variable domain (missing parts from reference TRBV19 and TRBJ1-1): DGGITQSPKYLFRKEGQNVTLSCEQNLNHDAMYWYRQDPGQGLRLIYYSQIVNDFQKGDIAEGYSVSREKKESFPLTVTSAQKNPTAFYLCASSRVLTNTEAFFGQGTRLTVV.

This chain links TRBV29-1 with TRBJ2-2, with D unclear. CDR1 and CDR2 (germline): SQVTM, ANQGSEA. With 2 bases removed from V and 1 base from J, the gap between germline ends came to 8 bases. The CDR3 runs to 14 residues. CDR3: CSVEFLGNTGELFF. CDR3 sequence (DNA): TGCAGCGTTGAATTTTTAGGGAACACCGGGGAGCTGTTTTTT.

The gene calls are TRBV9 and TRBJ1-2; D possibly corresponds to TRBD1 (5 bases). With 3 bases removed from V and 4 bases from J, the gap between germline ends came to 16 bases. The CDR3 spans 15 residues. Germline V gives CDR1 SGDLS, CDR2 YYNGEE. CDR3 in DNA: TGTGCCAGCAGCGGCCTGGGGGGGATATTCTATGGCTACACCTTC. Protein product: CASSGLGGIFYGYTF.

The chain has TRBV5-6 and TRBJ2-1; D is uncertain. CDR1 and CDR2 from the germline V gene are SGHDT and YYEEEE. This CDR3 has 15 amino acids. V was cut by 1 base and J by 5 bases, with 13 bases left in between. The DNA of the CDR3 is TGTGCCAGCAGCTTGAAAGGGTTGTTTAACAATGAGCAGTTCTTC. Protein: CASSLKGLFNNEQFF.

V is TRBV2 and J is TRBJ2-5, with TRBD1 identical over 7 bases. Germline CDR1 reads SNHLY; CDR2 reads FYNNEI. Losses at the gene ends were 5 bases for V and 0 bases for J; bases not matched to a gene: 3. The CDR3 runs 14 residues. CDR3 in DNA: TGTGCCAGCAGTCGGGACAGTTACCAAGAGACCCAGTACTTC. Translated, it gives CASSRDSYQETQYF.

This clone was picked up one time. The rearrangement joins TRBV7-3 to TRBJ2-7; 13 nucleotides align to TRBD2. Per germline, CDR1 SGHTA and CDR2 FQGTGA. With V trimmed by 4 bases and J by 7 bases, 13 bases remained unmatched. The CDR3 runs to 17 residues. The CDR3 nucleotides read TGTGCCAGCAGCTCAACCCCTGGACTAGCGGGGGTGAGTGAGCAGTACTTC. It codes for CASSSTPGLAGVSEQYF.

This clone was detected only once. V and J are TRBV4-2 and TRBJ2-1; 14 positions agree with TRBD2. After removal of 4 bases from V and 10 bases from J, the junction contained 6 bases not matched to a gene. CDR1 LGHNA and CDR2 YNFKEQ come from the germline V gene. CDR3 length: 15 residues. Written as DNA, the CDR3 is TGTGCCAGCAGCCTACCGGGACTAGCGGGAGTCGAGCAGTTCTTC. As protein: CASSLPGLAGVEQFF.

The chain is built from TRBV23-1 and TRBJ2-3, with 7 nucleotides matching TRBD1. TRBV23-1 is recorded as an ORF, its role being uncertain. V shed 6 bases, J shed 4 bases, and the junction held 13 bases outside the gene matches. The CDR3 spans 16 residues. Written as DNA, the CDR3 is TGCGCCAGCAGACACAAGAACCGACAGGGACCAGATACGCAGTATTTT. Translating gives CASRHKNRQGPDTQYF.

In this sample, this clone turned up a few times. This chain uses TRBV7-6 with TRBJ2-2; D perhaps matches TRBD2 (6 bases). This CDR3 spans 16 amino acids. Germline values: CDR1 SGHVS, CDR2 FNYEAQ. V lost 5 bases to trimming and J lost 6 bases, with 19 bases between them. DNA of the CDR3: TGTGCCAGCAGCCCGTTGAATCGGGAGATCCCCGGGGAGCTGTTTTTT. It encodes CASSPLNREIPGELFF.

The J gene is TRBJ2-3, the V gene TRBV15; TRBD2 matches at 7 bases. V trimming: 0 bases; J trimming: 2 bases; junction bases outside the gene matches: 8. This CDR3 has 17 residues. Germline assignment: CDR1 LNHNV and CDR2 YYDKDF (reference sequence). CDR3 sequence (DNA): TGTGCCACCAGCAGAGATCGGGTGGGAGGGCCCACAGATACGCAGTATTTT. Translating it yields CATSRDRVGGPTDTQYF.

The chain recombines TRBV4-1 with TRBJ1-2; a weak D match, TRBD1 (5 bases). Trimming cost V 4 bases and J 2 bases, with 11 bases left between them. The length of the CDR3 is 14 residues. The germline CDR1 and CDR2 sequences are MGHRA and YSYEKL. The CDR3 loop is CASSPTPGNYGYTF. DNA of the CDR3: TGCGCCAGCAGCCCCACTCCAGGGAACTATGGCTACACCTTC.

V gene TRBV21-1 combines with J gene TRBJ2-5; TRBD2, as called in the table, went unchecked against the DNA. TRBV21-1 has pseudogene status. This CDR3 has 19 amino acids. DNA for the CDR3: TGTGCCAGCAGCAAAGGGGAACGGACTAGCGGGATGAATCAAGAGACCCAGTACTTC. The encoded protein is CASSKGERTSGMNQETQYF.

This clone was observed a handful of times. The V call is TRBV19, the J call TRBJ2-7; D call uncertain. Germline lookup yields CDR1 LNHDA and CDR2 SQIVND (reference sequence). This CDR3 region has 12 residues. V lost 5 bases and J 6 bases, leaving 11 bases between the germline ends. The CDR3 nucleotides read TGTGCCAGTAGTCATAGGTCTGGCGAGCAGTACTTC. It encodes CASSHRSGEQYF. The full variable domain, with the rest looked up from reference TRBV19 and TRBJ2-7, is DGGITQSPKYLFRKEGQNVTLSCEQNLNHDAMYWYRQDPGQGLRLIYYSQIVNDFQKGDIAEGYSVSREKKESFPLTVTSAQKNPTAFYLCASSHRSGEQYFGPGTRLTVT.

The table lists this clone with a count of one. The chain combines TRBV19 with TRBJ1-4; the D gene is possibly TRBD1 (5 bases). CDR3 length: 14 amino acids. Trimming removed 5 bases from V and 2 bases from J, with 9 bases in between. Germline lookup yields CDR1 LNHDA and CDR2 SQIVND (reference sequence). Here the CDR3 reads CASSAHRTNEKLFF. The DNA of the CDR3 is TGTGCCAGTAGTGCCCACAGGACTAATGAAAAACTGTTTTTT.

This chain connects TRBV11-2 to TRBJ2-1; 7 positions agree with TRBD1. Germline CDR1 reads SGHAT; CDR2 reads FQNNGV. V shed 4 bases and J 7 bases; nucleotides not matched to a gene: 10. The CDR3 is made up of 15 amino acids. The CDR3 loop is CASSSSGTAGNEQFF. The CDR3 DNA sequence: TGTGCCAGCAGCTCCAGTGGGACAGCAGGGAATGAGCAGTTCTTC. Drawing the rest from reference TRBV11-2 and TRBJ2-1, the complete variable domain is EAGVAQSPRYKIIEKRQSVAFWCNPISGHATLYWYQQILGQGPKLLIQFQNNGVVDDSQLPKDRFSAERLKGVDSTLKIQPAKLEDSAVYLCASSSSGTAGNEQFFGPGTRLTVL.

The gene calls are TRBV28 and TRBJ1-2, with D maybe TRBD1 (5 bases). Germline lookup yields CDR1 MDHEN and CDR2 SYDVKM. The CDR3 has 16 amino acids. V lost 2 bases and J lost 4, with 17 bases in between. The CDR3 nucleotides are TGTGCCAGCAGTTTAATCGCCCTTTATGGGGGCTATGGCTACACCTTC. As protein: CASSLIALYGGYGYTF.

As DNA, the CDR3 is TGTGCCAGCAGTTTCCTAAGTTCCCGGGCGAACACTGAAGCTTTCTTT. As protein: CASSFLSSRANTEAFF. This chain uses TRBV27 with TRBJ1-1; D remains ambiguous. This CDR3 spans 16 amino acids. Trimming left V 3 bases short and J 1 base short, with 15 bases between. Germline CDR1 MNHEY, CDR2 SMNVEV (reference sequence).

The genes are TRBV6-4 and TRBJ2-3, with D perhaps TRBD1 (5 bases). The germline V gene encodes CDR1 MRHNA and CDR2 SNTAGT. The CDR3 loop spans 18 amino acids. Trimming removed 5 bases from V and 4 bases from J, with 25 bases in between. The CDR3 spells CASSQRAGMSGRPDTQYF. The CDR3 DNA reads as TGTGCCAGCAGTCAACGGGCAGGGATGTCGGGCCGCCCAGATACGCAGTATTTT.

The chain employs TRBV7-3 and TRBJ1-4; D is uncertain. Germline CDR1 is SGHTA and CDR2 is FQGTGA. This CDR3 has 13 amino acids. Trimming removed 4 bases from V and 11 bases from J, with 14 bases in between. As DNA, the CDR3 is TGTGCCAGCAGCTCCTACGACCGGGAGAAACTGTTTTTT. Translation: CASSSYDREKLFF.